Included here is one TCR beta chain sequence, with context. Antigen specificity is unknown. TCRdb re-analysed the 5' RACE reads in MiXCR, keeping a single row per CDR3 protein. The table includes 200,000 to 250,000 distinct CDR3 sequences, over 30% detected once. This sample stems from a study of CD8 T cells in ankylosing spondylitis. Study-level findings and limits: Seemingly characteristic of ankylosing spondylitis blood was a TCR beta motif consisting of about 8 highly homologous variants. Matched ankylosing spondylitis synovial fluid reportedly showed significant enrichment of disease-linked clones.

The V gene lost 3 bases and the J gene lost 4 bases, with 10 bases spanning the gap. This CDR3 spans 13 amino acids. Germline V gene lookup returns CDR1 SGHRS and CDR2 YFSETQ. Sequencing was done on a sample of blood, either unsorted or a sorted T cell fraction (not recorded which). The rearrangement uses TRBV5-1 and TRBJ1-1, with D unresolved. The sequence was collected from a male donor with ankylosing spondylitis or in good health (not recorded which). In DNA, the CDR3 is TGCGCCAGCAGCTCCATAGACACCACTGAAGCTTTCTTT. Translated, it gives CASSSIDTTEAFF.